This T cell receptor (beta chain) was sequenced during a study of blood T cell repertoires in COVID-19 (dated by TCRdb to 2020 to 2021). For the wider study: Samples covering the acute and convalescent phases of COVID-19 were provided by collaborators in the United States, Italy and Spain. The dataset comprised deeply sampled blood TCRbeta repertoires from subjects exposed to, actively infected with, or recovered from COVID-19. The samples were drawn from two sources: the first 160 participants of the ongoing ImmuneRACE study, and 950 to 1,500 subjects contributed by 6 global collaborators. The repertoires were released in a freely available public database intended as a resource for research on the immune response to SARS-CoV-2. Where HLA class I and class II types were available, the types were taken from metadata supplied by the sample provider, not from assay-based typing. The prospective study material was composed of cDNA or gDNA derived from T cells, B-cell-depleted T cells, or PBMCs. Sample metadata almost always included a de-identified subject ID, COVID-19 status, age in years and sex.

Here is what the overall study found, with its caveats: How much clinical and demographic metadata was included differed by source and by participant, and the metadata was provided uncurated.

TCRbeta CDR3 regions were amplified from genomic DNA using the immunoSEQ Assay, a bias-controlled multiplex PCR. The study's processing was this. Nucleated cell counts per sample were estimated from amplification of reference gene primers within the assay. Sequence reads were collapsed and filtered to measure the absolute abundance of every unique TCRbeta CDR3 rearrangement. Productive Simpson clonality was computed per sample as the square root of Simpson's diversity index over productive rearrangements. The immuneACCESS repertoire file appears here via TCRdb, limited to in-frame rearrangements. These files lack a portion of the clones; in checked studies, under half of the deficit traces to unresolved V genes, and the cause of the others is not known. V and J calls and clone size follow that table, whereas D and trimming were derived from the DNA. The sample table contains roughly 150,000 clones; only one count was recorded for approximately 85% of them. About 5.6% of the sample comes from the top ten.

Concerning this clone: There is no known antigen for this receptor. The record has no base qualities; no much larger clone is one base away.

One collaborating source in Seattle enrolled patients while the patients were actively infected and followed the patients over time throughout the course of disease. The collaborating institutions used their own protocols to collect whole blood in K2EDTA tubes. For TCRbeta analysis, collaborator samples were shipped as frozen whole blood, as isolated PBMCs, or as DNA extracted from either sample type. CDR1 and CDR2 were assigned from the germline V gene as MNHNS and SASEGT. The germline V end is reduced by 3 bases and the J end by 2 bases; junction bases left unmatched: 7. From the cysteine through the phenylalanine, the CDR3 covers 16 amino acids. The read is trimmed to its CDR3 DNA, 48 bases read in frame from base 1.

The sequencing input was peripheral blood. The TCR comes from a woman aged 50 to 60 with COVID-19, enrolled during active disease. This chain is built from TRBV6-1 and TRBJ2-3; TRBD2 aligns with 8 central bases. The nucleotide sequence is given as TGTGCCAGCAGTGAGAGTTACGGGGGGGCCACAGATACGCAGTATTTT. It translates to CASSESYGGATDTQYF.